This T cell receptor beta chain is from a study of beta chain features in type 1 diabetes. Around 120 mL of blood, on average, came from one heparinised draw per donor. The sequenced template was cDNA made from the entire isolated RNA. This table comes from immunoSEQ multiplex PCR, and its TCRdb copy is limited to in-frame clones, with some not included. The table lists 970,000 or so clones, roughly a sixth of them singletons. There are 15 residues in the CDR3. The V gene's germline CDR1 is MNHEY and CDR2 SVGAGI. As concerns this clone: Its antigen is not known.

The study, taken as a whole, reports: Junctions at VDJ sites from type 1 diabetes patients had fewer insertions and more deletions.

The TCR was taken from a woman aged 18-29 years in good health. V is TRBV6-5 and J is TRBJ2-5; 7 nucleotides align to TRBD2. Gene TRBJ2-7 matches the end of the DNA better, so the J call may be wrong. Sequencing input: naive CD4+ T cells from blood. The CDR3 protein is CASSALGGVTYEQYF. The CDR3 DNA reads as TGTGCCAGCAGTGCCTTGGGAGGGGTCACCTACGAGCAGTACTTC.